This T cell receptor beta chain is from a study of Graves' ophthalmopathy and Graves' hyperthyroidism. Germline values: CDR1 MGHRA, CDR2 YSYEKL. The ends were cut back, 0 bases at V and 5 bases at J, with 28 bases in the middle. There are 20 residues in the CDR3. This clonotype was picked up many times. Excluded were patients with other autoimmune diseases, uncontrolled infections, pregnancy or lactation. Scientists amplified the TCR beta CDR3 regions from RNA transcripts. In the first round, RT-PCR was carried out with HTBI primers, and a multiplex PCR formed the second round. A single record per CDR3 protein comes from TCRdb applying MiXCR to the multiplex PCR reads. The profile shows about 220,000 distinct CDR3 sequences, roughly 21% of them singletons.

This sequence originates from a woman aged 45-65 years with Graves' ophthalmopathy. This chain links TRBV4-1 with TRBJ1-2, with D hard to call. The specimen sequenced was peripheral blood. CDR3 protein: CASSQEYGATVSATRYGYTF. The CDR3 region has the DNA TGCGCCAGCAGCCAAGAGTACGGAGCGACCGTCTCAGCTACCCGGTATGGCTACACCTTC.